The 8 T cell receptor beta chains given below trace back to one sample, sequenced in a study of T cell responses to AZD1222 COVID-19 vaccine. TCRdb's table, derived via immunoSEQ multiplex PCR, lists solely in-frame clones and lacks some. In the table there are approximately 120,000 clones, approximately 90% of which are singletons. Source: peripheral blood, taken on day 0 of AZD1222 vaccination. The receptors were sampled from an adult in good health.

This chain joins TRBV27 and TRBJ1-6; D is perhaps TRBD1 (6 bases). The V end lost 7 bases, the J end lost 2 bases, and 9 bases lay between the germline ends. Germline V CDR1 and CDR2: MNHEY, SMNVEV (reference sequence). The CDR3 is 14 amino acids. The DNA of the CDR3 is TGTGCCAGCACAGGGGAACCCTATAATTCACCCCTCCACTTT. This codes for CASTGEPYNSPLHF.

This chain joins TRBV5-1 and TRBJ1-4; D not certain. The CDR3 is made up of 13 amino acids. Trimming stripped 4 bases from V and 3 bases from J, with 7 bases between. Germline V gene lookup returns CDR1 SGHRS and CDR2 YFSETQ. The CDR3 here is CASSEPPNEKLFF. As DNA, the CDR3 is TGCGCCAGCAGCGAACCGCCTAATGAAAAACTGTTTTTT. Supplemented by reference TRBV5-1 and TRBJ1-4, the full variable domain reads KAGVTQTPRYLIKTRGQQVTLSCSPISGHRSVSWYQQTPGQGLQFLFEYFSETQRNKGNFPGRFSGRQFSNSRSEMNVSTLELGDSALYLCASSEPPNEKLFFGSGTQLSVL.

This rearrangement joins TRBV7-3 to TRBJ1-4; TRBD1 matches 7 bases. Germline loops: CDR1 SGHTA, CDR2 FQGTGA. This CDR3 region has 13 residues. V lost 5 bases, J lost 11 bases, and 8 bases stayed unmatched. CDR3 nucleotides: TGTGCCAGCAGCGTAGACAGGGATACGAAACTGTTTTTT. This gives the protein CASSVDRDTKLFF.

V gene TRBV12-3 or TRBV12-4 combines with J gene TRBJ1-4; D remains ambiguous. V dropped 5 bases and J dropped 8 bases, with 9 bases sitting between them. There are 12 residues in the CDR3. In nucleotides, the CDR3 is TGTGCCAGCAGTCCCCTCGGGGAAAAACTGTTTTTT. Translation gives CASSPLGEKLFF.

The chain links TRBV4-3 to TRBJ2-3, with D unresolved. Between the trimmed V and J ends, which lost 3 bases and 4 bases, there was a span of 11 bases. The CDR3 sequence is 14 residues long. In germline, CDR1 is LGHNA, CDR2 YSLEER. The CDR3 DNA sequence: TGCGCCAGCAGCCAGGAGTCCAGTCCAGATACGCAGTATTTT. Protein sequence: CASSQESSPDTQYF.

The chain couples TRBV5-1 to TRBJ2-5; tentatively, D is TRBD2 (5 bases). There are 16 residues in the CDR3. Germline CDR1 and CDR2: SGHRS and YFSETQ. Deletions cut 4 bases from V and 4 bases from J, with 20 bases between. The CDR3 spells CASSPRSGRDGETQYF. The CDR3 nucleotides are TGCGCCAGCAGCCCCCGGAGTGGGAGAGACGGAGAGACCCAGTACTTC.

CDR3 sequence: CASSQEGWEEQFF. CDR3 coding DNA: TGCGCCAGCAGCCAAGAGGGATGGGAGGAGCAGTTCTTC. The chain employs TRBV4-3 and TRBJ2-1; possibly TRBD2 for D (5 bases). The CDR3 spans 13 residues. In germline, CDR1 is LGHNA, CDR2 YSLEER. Trimming removed 0 bases at V and 10 bases at J, with 10 bases between.

The gene calls are TRBV21-1 and TRBJ1-1. TRBV21-1 is flagged as a pseudogene. The CDR3 runs 11 residues. In DNA, the CDR3 is TGTGCCAGCAGCGGGAACACTGAAGCTTTCTTT. As protein: CASSGNTEAFF.